These 19 T cell receptor beta chains were sequenced from one sample in a study of blood T cell repertoires in COVID-19 (dated by TCRdb to 2018 to 2021). The library relied on the immunoSEQ multiplex PCR assay. Held by TCRdb, this immuneACCESS table contains in-frame sequences only and omits some clones. Under half of the omission traces to an unresolved V gene where checked; the cause of the rest is unknown. For this sample there are fewer than 70,000 clones; about 86% appear just once. The leading ten clones occupy over 1.3% of the sample. The specimen sequenced was peripheral blood. The origin of the receptors is a woman in her sixties with acute or convalescent COVID-19.

The V gene is TRBV28, the J gene TRBJ2-1; 7 bases match TRBD1. In germline, CDR1 is MDHEN, CDR2 SYDVKM. The CDR3 runs to 15 residues. With 6 bases clipped from V and 0 bases from J, the junction kept 5 bases outside the gene matches. The CDR3 spells CASRITGVSYNEQFF. Here the CDR3 DNA reads TGTGCCAGCAGGATAACAGGGGTCTCCTACAATGAGCAGTTCTTC.

This clone occurred once. This rearrangement joins TRBV5-4 to TRBJ1-6, with D perhaps matching TRBD1 (6 bases). The CDR3 extends over 15 amino acids. V lost 4 bases, J lost 4 bases, and 12 bases lay in between. Germline lookup yields CDR1 SGHNT and CDR2 YYREEE (reference sequence). For the CDR3, the DNA is TGTGCCAGCAGCGTAGGACAGACATATAATTCACCCCTCCACTTT. This codes for CASSVGQTYNSPLHF.

CDR3: CASSLTGQGTYEQYF. The DNA of the CDR3 is TGTGCCAGCTCACTTACCGGACAGGGCACCTACGAGCAGTACTTC. The gene calls are TRBV18 and TRBJ2-7, with 8 bases matching TRBD1. The junction had 7 bases not matched to a gene; V was cut back by 4 bases and J by 2 bases. The CDR3 totals 15 residues. The germline CDR1 and CDR2 sequences are KGHSH and LQKENI.

The V and J genes are TRBV11-2 and TRBJ2-1, with unresolved D. Trimming left V 4 bases short and J 7 bases short, with 11 bases between. CDR1 and CDR2 from the germline V gene are SGHAT and FQNNGV. The CDR3 runs 13 residues. The CDR3 protein is CASSSLHRNEQFF. The CDR3, as DNA: TGTGCCAGCAGCTCCCTTCATCGGAATGAGCAGTTCTTC.

This rearrangement joins TRBV6-6 to TRBJ1-2, with D possibly matching TRBD1 (5 bases). CDR1 MNHNY and CDR2 SVGAGI come from the germline V gene (reference sequence). This CDR3 comprises 16 residues. Trimming cost V 4 bases and J 2 bases, with 17 bases left between them. The CDR3 reads CASSSDSRAKNYGYTF. CDR3 coding DNA: TGTGCCAGCAGTTCCGACAGCCGGGCAAAAAACTATGGCTACACCTTC.

J is TRBJ2-1 and V is TRBV10-3; no clear D. The length of the CDR3 is 13 residues. Trimming pared 7 bases from V and 1 base from J, leaving 8 bases between. CDR1 and CDR2 (germline): ENHRY, SYGVKD. DNA of the CDR3: TGTGCCATCACTAGTGGTTCCTACAATGAGCAGTTCTTC. Translated: CAITSGSYNEQFF.

This chain links TRBV5-1 with TRBJ2-7; possibly TRBD1 for D (6 bases). CDR1 and CDR2 (germline): SGHRS, YFSETQ. The CDR3 length is 14 residues. Trimming left V 1 base short and J 5 bases short, with 13 bases between. The CDR3: CASSLPMTGHEQYF. CDR3 nucleotides: TGCGCCAGCAGCTTGCCGATGACAGGCCACGAGCAGTACTTC. The full variable domain, completed using reference TRBV5-1 and TRBJ2-7, is KAGVTQTPRYLIKTRGQQVTLSCSPISGHRSVSWYQQTPGQGLQFLFEYFSETQRNKGNFPGRFSGRQFSNSRSEMNVSTLELGDSALYLCASSLPMTGHEQYFGPGTRLTVT.

The chain carries TRBV4-1 and TRBJ1-1, with 7 bases fitting TRBD1. Germline assignment: CDR1 MGHRA and CDR2 YSYEKL. V dropped 1 base and J dropped 0; count of bases not matched to a gene: 8. The CDR3 has 17 amino acids. In DNA form, the CDR3 reads TGCGCCAGCAGCCAAGCGGGGACAGTCGTAATGAACACTGAAGCTTTCTTT. Its protein is CASSQAGTVVMNTEAFF.

This clone was seen just once. This sequence joins TRBV18 and TRBJ1-3; 12 nucleotides agree with TRBD1. J was trimmed by 3 bases and V by 1 base; bases with no gene match: 10. From germline, CDR1 is KGHSH and CDR2 LQKENI. CDR3 length: 19 amino acids. This chain's CDR3 is CASSPLVLGQGALGNTIYF. In nucleotides, the CDR3 is TGTGCCAGCTCACCACTGGTCCTGGGACAGGGGGCGCTTGGAAACACCATATATTTT.

This chain uses TRBV5-4 with TRBJ1-2, with D possibly being TRBD1 (6 bases). Trimming stripped 6 bases from V and 7 bases from J, with 25 bases between. Germline lookup yields CDR1 SGHNT and CDR2 YYREEE (reference sequence). The length of the CDR3 is 16 residues. The CDR3 DNA reads as TGTGCCAGCACCTCTCCTCTGGGTGAGGGGGAATCTGGCTACACCTTC. Its translation is CASTSPLGEGESGYTF.

The chain employs TRBV30 and TRBJ1-5; weak D call: TRBD1 (6 bases). With 1 base removed from V and 4 bases from J, the gap between germline ends came to 17 bases. CDR3 length: 16 amino acids. Germline V lookup: CDR1 GTSNPN, CDR2 SVGIG (reference sequence). CDR3: CAWSETGNQGNQPQHF. CDR3 nucleotide sequence: TGTGCCTGGAGTGAAACAGGGAACCAGGGGAATCAGCCCCAGCATTTT.

DNA for the CDR3: TGTGCCAGCAGCTTATATAACTATGGCTACACCTTC. This encodes CASSLYNYGYTF. The chain has TRBV7-4 and TRBJ1-2; D gene uncertain. Trimming removed 2 bases at V and 1 base at J, with 2 bases between. The CDR3 has 12 residues. CDR1 is SGHVT, CDR2 SQSDAQ, per germline.

The V and J genes are TRBV9 and TRBJ2-7; D is unresolved. V was shortened by 4 bases and J by 6 bases, with 14 bases between the two germline ends. Germline V gene data show CDR1 as SGDLS and CDR2 as YYNGEE. The CDR3 spans 13 residues. CDR3 residues: CASSPHPGGEQYF. The CDR3 DNA reads TGTGCCAGCAGCCCGCACCCCGGCGGCGAGCAGTACTTC.

This clone came up a few times. The V and J genes are TRBV7-9 and TRBJ2-7; TRBD1 matches 8 bases. Germline V gives CDR1 SEHNR, CDR2 FQNEAQ (reference sequence). V shed 5 bases, J shed 1 base, and the junction held 7 bases outside the gene matches. This CDR3 contains 15 residues. CDR3 coding DNA: TGTGCCAGCAGCCTCGACAGGGGAAGGTCCTACGAGCAGTACTTC. This sequence encodes CASSLDRGRSYEQYF. Combining the CDR3 with reference TRBV7-9 and TRBJ2-7 gives the whole variable domain DTGVSQNPRHKITKRGQNVTFRCDPISEHNRLYWYRQTLGQGPEFLTYFQNEAQLEKSRLLSDRFSAERPKGSFSTLEIQRTEQGDSAMYLCASSLDRGRSYEQYFGPGTRLTVT.

The rearrangement joins TRBV6-6 to TRBJ2-3; no definite D call. Trimming took 5 bases from V and 4 from J, leaving 7 bases between them. This CDR3 is built from 12 residues. Per the germline V gene, CDR1 is MNHNY and CDR2 is SVGAGI (reference sequence). DNA for the CDR3: TGTGCCAGCAGTATACGGGCAGATACGCAGTATTTT. Its translation is CASSIRADTQYF.

This clone has only one observation. This chain links TRBV5-1 with TRBJ1-3; TRBD1 aligns across 7 bases. The CDR3 contains 16 residues. Germline CDR1 is SGHRS and CDR2 is YFSETQ. J gave up 0 bases and V 2 bases, and 5 bases lay outside the gene matches. CDR3 sequence: CASSFKAGGSGNTIYF. CDR3 nucleotide sequence: TGCGCCAGCAGCTTTAAGGCAGGGGGCTCTGGAAACACCATATATTTT.

The rearrangement uses TRBV7-5 and TRBJ1-1; the table calls TRBD1, which could not be checked here. TRBV7-5 is listed as a pseudogene. This CDR3 has 16 residues. The CDR3 sequence is CARSLVGDRVNTEAFF. The CDR3 DNA is TGTGCCAGAAGCTTAGTGGGGGACAGGGTGAACACTGAAGCTTTCTTT.

The CDR3, as DNA: TGCGCCAGCAGCTTGATAGCGGGAGCCGTCACAGATACGCAGTATTTT. Its protein is CASSLIAGAVTDTQYF. This chain uses TRBV5-1 with TRBJ2-3; the match to TRBD2 covers 9 bases. Trimming took 1 base from V and 2 from J; bases not matched to a gene: 5. The CDR3 covers 16 residues. Germline lookup yields CDR1 SGHRS and CDR2 YFSETQ.

This chain uses TRBV28 with TRBJ1-6; no definite D call. Germline V CDR1 and CDR2: MDHEN, SYDVKM. The CDR3 has 14 residues. The V and J ends lost 6 bases and 10 bases respectively, with 16 bases between them. The CDR3 spells CASSFDGRRSPLHF. The CDR3 DNA reads as TGTGCCAGCAGCTTCGACGGACGGAGGTCACCCCTCCACTTT.